A single sample is the source of the 32 T cell receptor beta chains below, sequenced in a study of cytomegalovirus exposure and HLA in healthy donors. PCR used 60 Vbeta primers and 13 Jbeta primers. Sequenced by immunoSEQ multiplex PCR; TCRdb stores in-frame clones only, minus some. Of 170,000 or so clones in the sample, 84% were seen once. Source material: PBMCs. These receptors were taken from a girl between 5 and 17 years old in good health and CMV-seropositive.

V is TRBV2 and J is TRBJ1-2; 7 bases are shared with TRBD1. After removal of 3 bases from V and 3 bases from J, the junction contained 7 bases not matched to a gene. The CDR3 length is 15 residues. Germline assignment: CDR1 SNHLY and CDR2 FYNNEI. The CDR3 loop is CASSDPGQNHYGYTF. Here the CDR3 DNA reads TGTGCCAGCAGTGATCCGGGACAGAACCACTATGGCTACACCTTC.

A single count supports this clone. The V and J genes are TRBV23-1 and TRBJ2-7; a weak D match, TRBD1 (5 bases). TRBV23-1 is treated as an ORF (open reading frame) with a function not yet certain. Trimming shortened V by 8 bases and J by 0 bases, and 11 bases separated the two germline ends. The CDR3 covers 13 residues. In DNA, the CDR3 is TGCGCCAGCTACAGGATCCTCTCCTACGAGCAGTACTTC. Protein product: CASYRILSYEQYF.

The rearrangement uses TRBV6-4 and TRBJ2-7, with 7 bases identical to TRBD1. With 5 bases clipped from V and 6 bases from J, the junction kept 10 bases outside the gene matches. This CDR3 has 14 amino acids. Per germline, CDR1 MRHNA and CDR2 SNTAGT. The CDR3 loop reads CASSPRDSPLEQYF. The CDR3 DNA sequence: TGTGCCAGCAGTCCCCGGGACAGCCCCCTCGAGCAGTACTTC.

This chain links TRBV5-4 with TRBJ2-7; 9 nucleotides align to TRBD2. The germline gives CDR1 SGHNT, CDR2 YYREEE (reference sequence). CDR3 length: 15 amino acids. V shed 1 base, J shed 2 bases, and the junction held 4 bases outside the gene matches. This CDR3 reads CASSLSAGGPYEQYF. In DNA form, the CDR3 reads TGTGCCAGCAGCTTGTCAGCGGGGGGCCCCTACGAGCAGTACTTC.

This clone was picked up many times. This sequence joins TRBV4-1 and TRBJ2-1, with 8 bases fitting TRBD1. The CDR3 runs 15 residues. Trimming removed 6 bases from V and 6 bases from J; junction bases left unmatched: 10. CDR1 MGHRA and CDR2 YSYEKL come from the germline V gene. The CDR3 spells CASRRTGLNINEQFF. The CDR3 DNA follows: TGCGCCAGCAGACGGACAGGGCTAAACATCAATGAGCAGTTCTTC.

This sequence joins TRBV19 and TRBJ2-7, with a possible D match to TRBD2 (6 bases). CDR3 length: 15 amino acids. Germline CDR1 LNHDA, CDR2 SQIVND (reference sequence). Between the trimmed V and J ends, which lost 4 bases and 1 base, there was a span of 14 bases. The CDR3 nucleotides read TGTGCCAGTAGTAGGGGGTCCGGGACTTCCTACGAGCAGTACTTC. Translating gives CASSRGSGTSYEQYF.

The chain recombines TRBV9 with TRBJ2-1; 9 bases match TRBD2. The J segment lost 10 bases and the V segment lost 4 bases, leaving 12 bases of the junction unmatched. CDR3 length equals 15 residues. Germline V lookup: CDR1 SGDLS, CDR2 YYNGEE. CDR3 region: CASSPHWRGGREQFF. CDR3 bases: TGTGCCAGCAGCCCCCACTGGCGGGGGGGCAGGGAGCAGTTCTTC.

The CDR3 DNA is TGTGCCAGCAGTGACCGGGAGCTAGCGACTAGCACAGATACGCAGTATTTT. The encoded protein is CASSDRELATSTDTQYF. The chain is built from TRBV2 and TRBJ2-3, with D possibly being TRBD2 (6 bases). This CDR3 has 17 residues. The germline V and J ends were trimmed by 3 bases and 0 bases, with 16 bases remaining between them. Germline CDR1 SNHLY, CDR2 FYNNEI.

The chain joins TRBV12-2 to TRBJ1-2. TRBV12-2 is assigned pseudogene status. CDR3 size: 18 residues. For the CDR3, the DNA is TGTGCAAGTCGTACCGATACCTCGGCGGAAAGATACAACTATGGCTACACCTTC. It yields the protein CASRTDTSAERYNYGYTF.

The chain combines TRBV30 with TRBJ1-5, with TRBD1 identical over 9 bases. The CDR3 contains 16 residues. Per germline, CDR1 GTSNPN and CDR2 SVGIG (reference sequence). The ends lost 1 base at V and 6 bases at J; junction bases unmatched: 10. This CDR3 reads CAWSELKTGGGQPQHF. The CDR3 coding sequence is TGTGCCTGGAGTGAACTTAAAACAGGGGGCGGTCAGCCCCAGCATTTT.

This clone has only one observation. The rearrangement joins TRBV7-2 to TRBJ2-7, with D possibly matching TRBD1 (5 bases). Germline V gene lookup returns CDR1 SGHTA and CDR2 FQGNSA. The CDR3 is 15 residues long. V was shortened by 6 bases and J by 2 bases, with 17 bases between the two germline ends. The CDR3 region is CASSSSPQGTYEQYF. CDR3 DNA sequence: TGTGCCAGCAGTTCTTCCCCTCAGGGTACCTACGAGCAGTACTTC. Together with reference TRBV7-2 and TRBJ2-7, the CDR3 gives the full variable domain: GAGVSQSPSNKVTEKGKDVELRCDPISGHTALYWYRQSLGQGLEFLIYFQGNSAPDKSGLPSDRFSAERTGGSVSTLTIQRTQQEDSAVYLCASSSSPQGTYEQYFGPGTRLTVT.

The chain links TRBV14 to TRBJ2-1; 16 bases are shared with TRBD2. CDR3 length equals 18 residues. Germline assignment: CDR1 SGHDN and CDR2 FVKESK. Losses at the gene ends were 2 bases for V and 4 bases for J; bases not matched to a gene: 5. CDR3 sequence: CASSQKGLAGGLYNEQFF. As DNA, the CDR3 is TGTGCCAGCAGCCAAAAGGGACTAGCGGGGGGGCTATACAATGAGCAGTTCTTC.

This rearrangement joins TRBV20-1 to TRBJ2-1, with TRBD1 identical over 8 bases. CDR3 length: 11 amino acids. Unmatched junction bases numbered 2, after V lost 5 bases and J lost 8 bases. Germline V gene data show CDR1 as DFQATT and CDR2 as SNEGSKA (reference sequence). CDR3 sequence: CSAPTGDEQFF. The CDR3 nucleotides read TGCAGTGCTCCGACAGGGGATGAGCAGTTCTTC.

In its sample, this clone was seen a few times. The V call is TRBV7-3, the J call TRBJ2-5; 11 bases match TRBD2. This CDR3 is built from 15 residues. V lost 5 bases to trimming and J lost 0 bases; unmatched junction nucleotides: 2. Germline V CDR1 and CDR2: SGHTA, FQGTGA. CDR3 sequence reads: CASSLGLADQETQYF. The CDR3 nucleotides are TGTGCCAGCAGCCTGGGACTAGCGGACCAAGAGACCCAGTACTTC.

The CDR3 coding sequence is TGTGCCAGCAGCTCAGGACAGACCGTTTCTGAAGCTTTCTTT. Translation gives CASSSGQTVSEAFF. This chain links TRBV9 with TRBJ1-1; the D gene is possibly TRBD1 (6 bases). V was shortened by 4 bases and J by 6 bases, with 16 bases between the two germline ends. The CDR3 contains 14 residues. The germline V gene has CDR1 SGDLS and CDR2 YYNGEE.

The J gene is TRBJ2-1, the V gene TRBV27; tentatively, D is TRBD1 (5 bases). Germline lookup yields CDR1 MNHEY and CDR2 SMNVEV (reference sequence). V dropped 3 bases and J dropped 5 bases, with 11 bases sitting between them. The CDR3 spans 14 residues. The CDR3: CASSFSQGNNEQFF. In DNA, the CDR3 is TGTGCCAGCAGTTTTAGCCAGGGAAACAATGAGCAGTTCTTC.

The rearrangement links TRBV11-2 to TRBJ1-1, with a weak D call TRBD1 (6 bases). CDR1 is SGHAT, CDR2 FQNNGV, per germline. V lost 7 bases to trimming and J lost 5 bases, with 17 bases between them. The CDR3 has 14 residues. The CDR3 sequence is CASTPTWGLTEAFF. CDR3 nucleotides: TGTGCCAGCACACCTACGTGGGGGCTAACTGAAGCTTTCTTT.

The chain carries TRBV30 and TRBJ2-6, with a tentative D call TRBD2 (5 bases). The V end lost 3 bases, the J end lost 12 bases, and 18 bases lay between the germline ends. The CDR3 sequence is 14 residues long. CDR1 is GTSNPN, CDR2 SVGIG, per germline (reference sequence). CDR3 region: CAWRGSFGVGVLTF. CDR3 bases: TGTGCCTGGAGGGGATCCTTCGGGGTCGGCGTCCTGACTTTC.

V is TRBV9 and J is TRBJ1-2; TRBD1 is a possible D gene (6 bases). The CDR3 spans 17 residues. Germline CDR1 is SGDLS and CDR2 is YYNGEE. V gave up 0 bases and J gave up 4 bases, with 19 bases separating them. In nucleotides, the CDR3 is TGTGCCAGCAGCGTAGATTGGACAGAGATCTCTAGCTATGGCTACACCTTC. Translating it yields CASSVDWTEISSYGYTF.

V gene TRBV19 combines with J gene TRBJ1-1; 8 positions agree with TRBD1. Per the germline V gene, CDR1 is LNHDA and CDR2 is SQIVND (reference sequence). With 10 bases clipped from V and 0 bases from J, the junction kept 4 bases outside the gene matches. The CDR3 totals 13 residues. The DNA of the CDR3 is TGTGCCACCCAGGACAGGGTGAACACTGAAGCTTTCTTT. This codes for CATQDRVNTEAFF.

J is TRBJ1-1 and V is TRBV5-1; the match to TRBD1 covers 9 bases. The CDR3 loop spans 16 amino acids. Losses at the gene ends were 4 bases for V and 5 bases for J; bases not matched to a gene: 12. Per germline, CDR1 SGHRS and CDR2 YFSETQ. The CDR3 region has the DNA TGCGCCAGCAGCCCTCATACAGGGGGCGAAGGGACTGAAGCTTTCTTT. This gives the protein CASSPHTGGEGTEAFF.

This chain uses TRBV6-5 with TRBJ2-2, with TRBD2 as a possible D gene (6 bases). The CDR3 is 15 amino acids. CDR1 is MNHEY and CDR2 is SVGAGI in the germline V gene. The V gene lost 8 bases and the J gene lost 2 bases, with 15 bases spanning the gap. CDR3 in amino acids: CASPGDRSNTGELFF. The CDR3, as DNA: TGTGCCAGCCCGGGGGACCGCAGCAACACCGGGGAGCTGTTTTTT.

The V gene is TRBV29-1, the J gene TRBJ1-1, with 7 bases aligning to TRBD1. Trimming at V came to 6 bases and at J to 7 bases, leaving 14 bases not matched to a gene. The CDR3 extends over 14 amino acids. Germline V gives CDR1 SQVTM, CDR2 ANQGSEA. In DNA, the CDR3 is TGCAGCGTGAACCCGGACAGGACCGGGGGTGAAGCTTTCTTT. It translates to CSVNPDRTGGEAFF.

J is TRBJ2-1 and V is TRBV7-9; possible D gene TRBD1, 5 bases. The germline gives CDR1 SEHNR, CDR2 FQNEAQ (reference sequence). Trimming removed 5 bases from V and 2 bases from J, with 13 bases in between. This CDR3 contains 15 residues. This chain's CDR3 is CASSPARTTYNEQFF. CDR3 coding DNA: TGTGCCAGCAGCCCTGCTAGGACAACCTACAATGAGCAGTTCTTC.

The chain combines TRBV2 with TRBJ1-2; TRBD1 matches 8 bases. Germline CDR1 reads SNHLY; CDR2 reads FYNNEI. The length of the CDR3 is 13 residues. The V segment lost 11 bases and the J segment 2 bases; nucleotides outside the gene matches: 7. The CDR3: CALKDRANYGYTF. For the CDR3, the DNA is TGTGCCCTCAAGGACAGGGCGAACTATGGCTACACCTTC.

This chain connects TRBV30 to TRBJ1-5; D gene ambiguous. V lost 1 base, J lost 6 bases, and 10 bases lay in between. The CDR3 runs 13 residues. CDR1 GTSNPN and CDR2 SVGIG come from the germline V gene (reference sequence). The CDR3 here is CAWSGGLGQPQHF. CDR3 nucleotides: TGTGCCTGGAGTGGAGGTTTAGGTCAGCCCCAGCATTTT.

This clone was found a few times. The CDR3, as DNA: TGCGCCAGCAGCTCAGGGGGCACGATTTACGAGCAGTACTTC. Translating it yields CASSSGGTIYEQYF. The rearrangement joins TRBV5-1 to TRBJ2-7; 8 bases line up with TRBD1. CDR1 SGHRS and CDR2 YFSETQ come from the germline V gene. The CDR3 is 14 amino acids. With 3 bases clipped from V and 4 bases from J, the junction kept 6 bases outside the gene matches.

The chain recombines TRBV6-1 with TRBJ1-3, with D possibly being TRBD1 (5 bases). The CDR3 contains 14 residues. V dropped 5 bases and J dropped 8 bases, with 16 bases sitting between them. Germline V gives CDR1 MNHNS, CDR2 SASEGT. CDR3 sequence reads: CASSRQGLIDTIYF. Here the CDR3 DNA reads TGTGCCAGCAGTCGTCAGGGTCTCATCGACACCATATATTTT.

The CDR3 is CASRLTSGMLSDTQYF. The CDR3 bases are TGTGCCAGCAGGCTGACTAGCGGCATGTTATCAGATACGCAGTATTTT. This chain connects TRBV2 to TRBJ2-3, with 9 bases identical to TRBD2. The CDR3 spans 16 residues. Per the germline V gene, CDR1 is SNHLY and CDR2 is FYNNEI. V lost 6 bases, J lost 4 bases, and 11 bases stayed unmatched. Looking up the rest from reference TRBV2 and TRBJ2-3 gives the full variable domain: EPEVTQTPSHQVTQMGQEVILRCVPISNHLYFYWYRQILGQKVEFLVSFYNNEISEKSEIFDDQFSVERPDGSNFTLKIRSTKLEDSAMYFCASRLTSGMLSDTQYFGPGTRLTVL.

The rearrangement joins TRBV30 to TRBJ2-5; 9 positions match TRBD2. CDR1 and CDR2 (germline): GTSNPN, SVGIG (reference sequence). CDR3 length equals 15 residues. The V and J ends lost 8 bases and 7 bases, in that order; junction bases with no gene match: 17. CDR3 protein: CALSLAGGRSGTQYF. CDR3 sequence (DNA): TGTGCCCTCAGTCTGGCGGGGGGGCGTTCAGGGACCCAGTACTTC.

This chain connects TRBV19 to TRBJ2-3; D not certain. In germline, CDR1 is LNHDA, CDR2 SQIVND (reference sequence). Trimming took 9 bases from V and 8 from J, leaving 21 bases between them. The CDR3 is made up of 14 amino acids. The CDR3 region has the DNA TGTGCCAGCGGAGACTTGCGGTACGGAGTTACGCAGTATTTT. Residues: CASGDLRYGVTQYF.

The rearrangement joins TRBV10-3 to TRBJ2-3; the match to TRBD1 covers 8 bases. From germline, CDR1 is ENHRY and CDR2 SYGVKD. The J segment lost 1 base and the V segment lost 6 bases, leaving 3 bases of the junction unmatched. The CDR3 runs 14 residues. DNA of the CDR3: TGTGCCATCAGCCAGGGACAGGGCACAGATACGCAGTATTTT. Its translation is CAISQGQGTDTQYF.